This T cell receptor (beta chain) came from a study of blood T cell repertoires in COVID-19. Assignment of participants to cohorts was predicated upon participant-reported clinical history. Each exposed participant met a COVID-19 case in the 2 weeks preceding study entry. Under the authors' procedure: Researchers report that nucleated cell counts were estimated from reference gene primer amplification. The table came from immunoSEQ multiplex PCR; TCRdb's copy has only in-frame clones and leaves some out. V and J calls and clone size are copied from that table; D and trimming were computed from the DNA. The sample has some 320,000 clones, 85% seen once. The V and J ends lost 3 bases and 4 bases, in that order; junction bases with no gene match: 2. Germline V gene sequence: CDR1 LGHNA, CDR2 YSLEER. The CDR3 loop spans 14 amino acids. This clone was observed once.

The chain combines TRBV4-3 with TRBJ2-1; the match to TRBD2 covers 8 bases. Material for sequencing was PBMCs or T cells enriched from blood (not recorded which). The origin of this receptor is a woman in her twenties or thirties who had been exposed to COVID-19. The CDR3 sequence is CASSQTSAYNEQFF. The CDR3, as DNA: TGCGCCAGCAGCCAGACTAGCGCGTACAATGAGCAGTTCTTC.